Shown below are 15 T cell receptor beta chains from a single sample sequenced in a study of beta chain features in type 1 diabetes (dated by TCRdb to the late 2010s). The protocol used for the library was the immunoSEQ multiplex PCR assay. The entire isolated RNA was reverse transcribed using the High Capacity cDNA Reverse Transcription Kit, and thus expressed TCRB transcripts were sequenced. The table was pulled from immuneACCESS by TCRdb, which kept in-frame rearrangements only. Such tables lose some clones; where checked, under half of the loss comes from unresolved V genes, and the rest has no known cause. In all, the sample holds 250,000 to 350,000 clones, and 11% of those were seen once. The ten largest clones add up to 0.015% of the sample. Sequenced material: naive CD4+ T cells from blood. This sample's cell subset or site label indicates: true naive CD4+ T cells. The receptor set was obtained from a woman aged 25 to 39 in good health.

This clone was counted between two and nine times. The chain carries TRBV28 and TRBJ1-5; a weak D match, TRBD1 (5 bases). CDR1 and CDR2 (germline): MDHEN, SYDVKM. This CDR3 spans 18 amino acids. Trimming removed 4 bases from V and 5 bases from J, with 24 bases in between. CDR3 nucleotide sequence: TGTGCCAGCAGTTCATCGCCTAAGACACGGCAGGGCGATCAGCCCCAGCATTTT. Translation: CASSSSPKTRQGDQPQHF.

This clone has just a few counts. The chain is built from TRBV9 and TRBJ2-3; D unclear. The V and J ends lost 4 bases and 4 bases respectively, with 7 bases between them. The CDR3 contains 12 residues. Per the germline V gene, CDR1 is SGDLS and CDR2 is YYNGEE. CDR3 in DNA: TGTGCCAGCAGCCCAGTGGCAGATACGCAGTATTTT. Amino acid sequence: CASSPVADTQYF.

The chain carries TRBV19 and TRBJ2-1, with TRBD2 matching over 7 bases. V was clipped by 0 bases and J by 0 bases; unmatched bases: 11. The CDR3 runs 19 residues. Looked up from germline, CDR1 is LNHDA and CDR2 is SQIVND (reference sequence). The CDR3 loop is CASSIDPPTLAASYNEQFF. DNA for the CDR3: TGTGCCAGTAGTATAGATCCCCCGACTCTAGCGGCCTCCTACAATGAGCAGTTCTTC.

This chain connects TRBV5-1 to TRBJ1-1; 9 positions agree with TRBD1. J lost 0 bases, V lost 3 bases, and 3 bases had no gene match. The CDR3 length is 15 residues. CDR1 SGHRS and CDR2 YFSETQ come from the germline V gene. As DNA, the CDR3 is TGCGCCAGCAGCTGGGGACAGGGAGTGAACACTGAAGCTTTCTTT. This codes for CASSWGQGVNTEAFF.

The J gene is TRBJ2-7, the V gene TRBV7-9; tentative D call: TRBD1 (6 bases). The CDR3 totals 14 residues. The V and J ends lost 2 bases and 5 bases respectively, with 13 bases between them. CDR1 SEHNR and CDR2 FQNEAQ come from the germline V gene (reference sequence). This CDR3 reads CASSLLAGDHEQYF. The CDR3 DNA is TGTGCCAGCAGCTTACTGGCAGGGGACCACGAGCAGTACTTC. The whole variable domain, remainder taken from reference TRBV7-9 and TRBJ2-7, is DTGVSQNPRHKITKRGQNVTFRCDPISEHNRLYWYRQTLGQGPEFLTYFQNEAQLEKSRLLSDRFSAERPKGSFSTLEIQRTEQGDSAMYLCASSLLAGDHEQYFGPGTRLTVT.

Written as DNA, the CDR3 is TGTGCCAGCAGCTTGGCGGGGGTGGATGAGCAGTTCTTC. This codes for CASSLAGVDEQFF. This rearrangement joins TRBV5-4 to TRBJ2-1; perhaps TRBD2 as D (6 bases). Germline V gene sequence: CDR1 SGHNT, CDR2 YYREEE (reference sequence). CDR3 size: 13 residues. Between the trimmed V and J ends, which lost 0 bases and 8 bases, there was a span of 9 bases.

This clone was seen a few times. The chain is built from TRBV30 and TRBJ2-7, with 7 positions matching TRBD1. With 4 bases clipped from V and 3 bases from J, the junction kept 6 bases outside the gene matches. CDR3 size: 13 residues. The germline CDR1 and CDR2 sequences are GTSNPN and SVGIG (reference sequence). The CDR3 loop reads CAWTQRQGYEQYF. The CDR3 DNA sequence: TGTGCCTGGACCCAAAGACAGGGCTACGAGCAGTACTTC.

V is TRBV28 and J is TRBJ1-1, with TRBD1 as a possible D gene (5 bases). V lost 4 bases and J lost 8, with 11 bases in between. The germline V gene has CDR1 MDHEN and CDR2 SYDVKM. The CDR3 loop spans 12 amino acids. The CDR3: CASSSHHREAFF. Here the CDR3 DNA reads TGTGCCAGCAGTTCCCATCACAGGGAAGCTTTCTTT.

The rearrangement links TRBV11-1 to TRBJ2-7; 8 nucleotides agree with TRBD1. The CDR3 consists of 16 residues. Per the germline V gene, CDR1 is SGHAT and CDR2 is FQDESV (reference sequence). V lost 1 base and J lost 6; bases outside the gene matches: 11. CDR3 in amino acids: CASSLGVQGAFGEQYF. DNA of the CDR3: TGTGCCAGCAGCTTAGGGGTCCAGGGGGCATTCGGCGAGCAGTACTTC.

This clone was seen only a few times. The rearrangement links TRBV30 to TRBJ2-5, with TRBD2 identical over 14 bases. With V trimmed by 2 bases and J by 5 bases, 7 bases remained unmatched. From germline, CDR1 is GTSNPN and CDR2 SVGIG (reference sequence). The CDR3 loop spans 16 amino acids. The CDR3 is CAWSPGLAGGSETQYF. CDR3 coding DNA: TGTGCCTGGAGTCCCGGACTAGCGGGAGGTTCTGAGACCCAGTACTTC.

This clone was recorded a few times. The CDR3 sequence: CASTLTNQETQYF. In DNA form, the CDR3 reads TGTGCCAGCACCCTGACTAACCAAGAGACCCAGTACTTC. This chain links TRBV6-5 with TRBJ2-5; maybe TRBD2 (5 bases). This CDR3 contains 13 residues. Germline V lookup: CDR1 MNHEY, CDR2 SVGAGI. V shed 7 bases and J shed 0 bases, with 9 bases lying between them.

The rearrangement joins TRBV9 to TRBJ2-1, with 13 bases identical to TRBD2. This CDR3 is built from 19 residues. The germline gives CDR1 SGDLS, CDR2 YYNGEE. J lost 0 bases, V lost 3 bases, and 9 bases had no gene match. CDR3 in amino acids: CASSGRLAGGSTSYNEQFF. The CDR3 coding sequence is TGTGCCAGCAGCGGAAGACTAGCGGGAGGCTCGACCTCCTACAATGAGCAGTTCTTC.

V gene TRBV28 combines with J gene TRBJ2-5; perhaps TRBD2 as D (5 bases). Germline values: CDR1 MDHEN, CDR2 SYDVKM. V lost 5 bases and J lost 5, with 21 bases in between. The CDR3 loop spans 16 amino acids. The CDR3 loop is CASSSPEAGSVETQYF. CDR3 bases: TGTGCCAGCAGTAGTCCGGAGGCAGGCTCGGTGGAGACCCAGTACTTC.

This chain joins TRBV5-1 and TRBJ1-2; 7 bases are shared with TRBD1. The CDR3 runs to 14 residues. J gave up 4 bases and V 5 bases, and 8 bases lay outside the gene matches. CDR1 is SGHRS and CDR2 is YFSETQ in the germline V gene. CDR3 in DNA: TGCGCCAGCAGGCCCAACAGGGGACTCTATGGCTACACCTTC. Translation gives CASRPNRGLYGYTF.

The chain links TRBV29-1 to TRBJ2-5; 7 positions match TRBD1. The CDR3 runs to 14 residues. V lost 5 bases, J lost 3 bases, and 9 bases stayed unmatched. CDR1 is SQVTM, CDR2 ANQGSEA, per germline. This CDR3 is CSVNRAGGEETQYF. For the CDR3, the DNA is TGCAGCGTTAACCGGGCAGGGGGAGAAGAGACCCAGTACTTC.